The T cell receptor beta chain under discussion was sequenced for a study of OX40 agonist ivuxolimab in advanced cancers. Germline assignment: CDR1 SGHVS and CDR2 FNYEAQ. This CDR3 is 17 amino acids long. V was shortened by 1 base and J by 0 bases, with 12 bases between the two germline ends. The assay was immunoSEQ multiplex PCR, and TCRdb's table has in-frame clones only and misses some. Altogether some 30,000 clones are present, roughly 91% being singletons, with the ten largest covering over 8%. The J gene is TRBJ2-2, the V gene TRBV7-6, with TRBD1 as a possible D gene (7 bases). The origin of this receptor is an adult with an advanced solid tumor such as melanoma, head and neck, liver or kidney cancer. Sample: CD4+ or CD8+ T cells sorted from blood, taken in a trial of the OX40 agonist ivuxolimab. Here the CDR3 DNA reads TGTGCCAGCAGCTTAGGTGGAGGGACAGCGAACACCGGGGAGCTGTTTTTT. Protein product: CASSLGGGTANTGELFF.